The clone carrying this TCR beta chain has ten or more counts. These data come from a study of T cells in Graves' hyperthyroidism and ophthalmopathy. Study-level background: Peripheral blood draws took place at initial diagnosis, ahead of any treatment.

The junction had 4 bases not matched to a gene; V was cut back by 2 bases and J by 2 bases. CDR1 and CDR2 from the germline V gene are GTSNPN and SVGIG (reference sequence). This CDR3 spans 14 amino acids. RNA transcripts yielded amplified TCR beta CDR3 regions. TCR CDR3 regions were first amplified by RT-PCR with HTBI primers. MiXCR, run by TCRdb on the multiplex PCR reads, gives a single entry per CDR3 protein. The data show more than 300,000 distinct CDR3 sequences, 17% seen once. The rearrangement links TRBV30 to TRBJ2-3, with 7 bases aligning to TRBD2. Input material: blood. The receptor comes from a woman in her twenties or thirties with Graves' hyperthyroidism that later progressed to Graves' ophthalmopathy. The CDR3 coding sequence is TGTGCCTGGAGTTCTACTAGCGTCACAGATACGCAGTATTTT. Translation gives CAWSSTSVTDTQYF. The variable domain in full, with the rest retrieved from reference TRBV30 and TRBJ2-3, is SQTIHQWPATLVQPVGSPLSLECTVEGTSNPNLYWYRQAAGRGLQLLFYSVGIGQISSEVPQNLSASRPQDRQFILSSKKLLLSDSGFYLCAWSSTSVTDTQYFGPGTRLTVL.